This record looks at one T cell receptor (beta chain) sequence and its context. Its target is not known. Germline V gene data show CDR1 as SEHNR and CDR2 as FQNEAQ (reference sequence). This CDR3 region has 12 residues. The V and J ends lost 2 bases and 6 bases respectively, with 7 bases between them. This sample was taken from a study of cytomegalovirus exposure and HLA in healthy donors. TCRdb's table, derived via immunoSEQ multiplex PCR, lists solely in-frame clones and lacks some. The data contain some 120,000 clones, just under 90% of them singletons. Study findings and constraints: The dataset shows that most TCR sequences were rare, while some public TCRs occurred in many donors. According to a later analysis, TCR clusters from the first cohort tended to co-occur in the 100 to 150 validation repertoires. With high specificity and sensitivity, the classifier reportedly diagnosed cytomegalovirus status.

Sequenced material: PBMCs. V is TRBV7-9 and J is TRBJ1-2; no firm D call. The sequence was obtained from a man younger than 40 in good health and CMV-seronegative. DNA for the CDR3: TGTGCCAGCAGCTTATGGGAGGATGGCTACACCTTC. Its translation is CASSLWEDGYTF.